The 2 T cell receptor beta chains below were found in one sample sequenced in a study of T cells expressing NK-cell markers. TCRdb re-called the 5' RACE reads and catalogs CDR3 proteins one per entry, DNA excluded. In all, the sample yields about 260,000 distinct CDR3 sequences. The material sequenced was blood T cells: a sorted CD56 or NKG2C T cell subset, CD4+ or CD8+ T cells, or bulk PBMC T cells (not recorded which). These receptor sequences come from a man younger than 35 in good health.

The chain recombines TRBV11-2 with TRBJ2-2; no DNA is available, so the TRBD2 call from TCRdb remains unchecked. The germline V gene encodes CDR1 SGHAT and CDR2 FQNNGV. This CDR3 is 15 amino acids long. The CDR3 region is CASSMGLADTGELFF.

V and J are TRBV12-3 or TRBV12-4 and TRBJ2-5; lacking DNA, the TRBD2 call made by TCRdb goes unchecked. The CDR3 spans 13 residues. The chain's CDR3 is CASSGLAKETQYF.